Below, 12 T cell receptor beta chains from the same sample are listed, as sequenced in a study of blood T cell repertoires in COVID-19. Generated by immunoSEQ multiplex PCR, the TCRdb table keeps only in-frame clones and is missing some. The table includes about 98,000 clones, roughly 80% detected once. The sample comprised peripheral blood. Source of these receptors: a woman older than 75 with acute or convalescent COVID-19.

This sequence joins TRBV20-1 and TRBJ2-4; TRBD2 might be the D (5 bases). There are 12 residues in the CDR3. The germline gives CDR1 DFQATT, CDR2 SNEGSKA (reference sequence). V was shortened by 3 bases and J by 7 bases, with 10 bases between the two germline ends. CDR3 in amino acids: CSASGLENIQYF. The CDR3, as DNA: TGCAGTGCTAGTGGACTTGAGAACATTCAGTACTTC.

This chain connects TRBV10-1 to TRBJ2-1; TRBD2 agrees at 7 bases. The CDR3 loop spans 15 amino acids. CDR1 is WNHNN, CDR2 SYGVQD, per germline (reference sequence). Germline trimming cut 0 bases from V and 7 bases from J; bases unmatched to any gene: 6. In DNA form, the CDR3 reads TGCGCCAGCAGTGAGTCGTTCCAGCGGGGTAATGAGCAGTTCTTC. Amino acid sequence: CASSESFQRGNEQFF.

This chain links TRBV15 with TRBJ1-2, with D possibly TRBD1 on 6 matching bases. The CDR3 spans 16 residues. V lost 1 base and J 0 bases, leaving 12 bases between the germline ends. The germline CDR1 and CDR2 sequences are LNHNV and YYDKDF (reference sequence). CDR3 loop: CATSRASGAANYGYTF. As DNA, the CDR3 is TGTGCCACCAGCAGAGCCTCAGGGGCCGCTAACTATGGCTACACCTTC. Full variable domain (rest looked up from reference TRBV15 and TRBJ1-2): DAMVIQNPRYQVTQFGKPVTLSCSQTLNHNVMYWYQQKSSQAPKLLFHYYDKDFNNEADTPDNFQSRRPNTSFCFLDIRSPGLGDTAMYLCATSRASGAANYGYTFGSGTRLTVV.

CDR3 sequence (DNA): TGCGCCAGCAGCCAACTTAGGGGCACTTTTAACTATGGCTACACCTTC. Its translation is CASSQLRGTFNYGYTF. This sequence joins TRBV4-3 and TRBJ1-2; tentative D call: TRBD1 (5 bases). CDR1 LGHNA and CDR2 YSLEER come from the germline V gene. V was trimmed by 2 bases and J by 1 base, leaving 14 bases between them. This CDR3 is built from 16 residues.

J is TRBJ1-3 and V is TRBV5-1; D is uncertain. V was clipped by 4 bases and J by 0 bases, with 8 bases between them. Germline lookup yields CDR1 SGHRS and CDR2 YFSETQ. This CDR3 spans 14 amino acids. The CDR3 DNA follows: TGCGCCAGCAGCCTGACAAGCTCTGGAAACACCATATATTTT. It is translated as CASSLTSSGNTIYF.

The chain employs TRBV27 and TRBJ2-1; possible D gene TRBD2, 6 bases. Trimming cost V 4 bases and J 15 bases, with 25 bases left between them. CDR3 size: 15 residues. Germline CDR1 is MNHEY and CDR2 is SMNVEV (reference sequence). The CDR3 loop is CASSSLGGVPSKPFF. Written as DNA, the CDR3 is TGTGCCAGCAGTTCCCTCGGCGGGGTCCCTAGCAAGCCGTTCTTC.

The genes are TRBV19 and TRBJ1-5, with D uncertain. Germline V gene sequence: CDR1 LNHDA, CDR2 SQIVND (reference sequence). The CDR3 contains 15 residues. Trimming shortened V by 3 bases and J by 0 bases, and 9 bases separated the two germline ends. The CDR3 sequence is CASSIERYSNQPQHF. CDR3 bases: TGTGCCAGTAGTATCGAACGGTATAGCAATCAGCCCCAGCATTTT.

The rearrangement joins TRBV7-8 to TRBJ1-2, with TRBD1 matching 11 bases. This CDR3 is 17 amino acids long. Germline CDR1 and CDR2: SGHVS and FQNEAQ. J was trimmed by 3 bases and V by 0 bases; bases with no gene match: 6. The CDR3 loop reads CASSLATGTGGDYGYTF. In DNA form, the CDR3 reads TGTGCCAGCAGCTTAGCTACCGGGACAGGGGGTGACTATGGCTACACCTTC.

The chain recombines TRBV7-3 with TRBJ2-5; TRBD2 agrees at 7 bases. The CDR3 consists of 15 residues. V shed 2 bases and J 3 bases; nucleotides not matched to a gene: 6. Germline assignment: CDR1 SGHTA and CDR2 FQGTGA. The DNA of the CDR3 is TGTGCCAGCAGCTTAGGAGCGGGGTCGAAAGAGACCCAGTACTTC. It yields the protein CASSLGAGSKETQYF.

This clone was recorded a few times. CDR3 protein: CASSPGGRRQETQYF. CDR3 DNA: TGTGCCAGCAGTCCGGGGGGCCGTCGCCAAGAGACCCAGTACTTC. The chain carries TRBV27 and TRBJ2-5; perhaps TRBD2 as D (7 bases). The CDR3 has 15 residues. The V end lost 5 bases, the J end lost 1 base, and 14 bases lay between the germline ends. Germline assignment: CDR1 MNHEY and CDR2 SMNVEV (reference sequence).

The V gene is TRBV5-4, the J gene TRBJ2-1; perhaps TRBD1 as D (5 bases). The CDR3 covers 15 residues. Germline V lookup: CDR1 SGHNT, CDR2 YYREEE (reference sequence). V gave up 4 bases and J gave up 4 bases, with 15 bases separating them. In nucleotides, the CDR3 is TGTGCCAGCAGCCCCCGTGGGGCAGGGTACAATGAGCAGTTCTTC. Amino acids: CASSPRGAGYNEQFF.

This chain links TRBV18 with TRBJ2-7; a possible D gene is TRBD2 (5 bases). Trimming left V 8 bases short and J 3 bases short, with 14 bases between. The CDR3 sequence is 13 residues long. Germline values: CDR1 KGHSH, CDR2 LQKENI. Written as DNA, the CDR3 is TGTGCCAGCGGTACCGGACTCGACTACGAGCAGTACTTC. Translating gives CASGTGLDYEQYF.